Below, 14 T cell receptor beta chains from the same sample are listed, as sequenced in a study of T cell clones after liver transplantation. Sequencing used immunoSEQ multiplex PCR; TCRdb keeps in-frame clones, though not all of them. This sample yields 15,000 or so clones, of which about 93% are seen a single time; 48% belongs to the top ten. Material: CD8+ T cells from blood, obtained before liver transplant. These receptors were collected from a human donor who received a liver transplant.

The table lists this clone with a count of one. J is TRBJ2-7 and V is TRBV5-4; 10 bases agree with TRBD2. The CDR3 contains 14 residues. CDR1 and CDR2 from the germline V gene are SGHNT and YYREEE (reference sequence). J lost 3 bases, V lost 4 bases, and 4 bases had no gene match. In DNA form, the CDR3 reads TGTGCCAGCAGCCCAGGACTAGCGGACTACGAGCAGTACTTC. Amino acid sequence: CASSPGLADYEQYF.

The chain joins TRBV11-2 to TRBJ2-4; D is unresolved. The CDR3 spans 12 residues. V lost 5 bases and J 5 bases, leaving 7 bases between the germline ends. Germline V gene sequence: CDR1 SGHAT, CDR2 FQNNGV. CDR3 in amino acids: CASSLLENIQYF. The CDR3 DNA sequence: TGTGCCAGCAGCCTCCTGGAAAACATTCAGTACTTC.

This chain uses TRBV20-1 with TRBJ2-1; D not resolved. This CDR3 comprises 11 residues. Between the trimmed V and J ends, which lost 1 base and 10 bases, there was a span of 8 bases. Germline V CDR1 and CDR2: DFQATT, SNEGSKA (reference sequence). CDR3 bases: TGCAGTGCTAGAGTGGCGACAGAGCAGTTCTTC. This encodes CSARVATEQFF.

The chain links TRBV11-3 to TRBJ2-7; possible D gene TRBD1, 5 bases. There are 14 residues in the CDR3. The V end was cut by 2 bases, the J end by 5 bases, with 13 bases between. Germline V gene sequence: CDR1 SGHNT, CDR2 YENEEA. The CDR3 nucleotides are TGTGCCAGCAGCTTAAGTGGGGCAGGGCACGAGCAGTACTTC. Translation gives CASSLSGAGHEQYF.

This clone was seen only once. The V call is TRBV5-1, the J call TRBJ2-7; TRBD2 matches 8 bases. After removal of 0 bases from V and 1 base from J, the junction contained 3 bases not matched to a gene. Germline CDR1 and CDR2: SGHRS and YFSETQ. CDR3 length: 15 amino acids. For the CDR3, the DNA is TGCGCCAGCAGCTTGGCCAGCGGGAGATCCTACGAGCAGTACTTC. Translated, it gives CASSLASGRSYEQYF.

The chain links TRBV7-9 to TRBJ1-2; 8 bases line up with TRBD1. Losses at the gene ends were 5 bases for V and 3 bases for J; bases not matched to a gene: 2. The CDR3 loop spans 13 amino acids. Germline V lookup: CDR1 SEHNR, CDR2 FQNEAQ (reference sequence). This CDR3 reads CASSRGQDYGYTF. In nucleotides, the CDR3 is TGTGCCAGCAGCAGGGGACAGGACTATGGCTACACCTTC.

The chain is built from TRBV7-9 and TRBJ2-3, with D maybe TRBD1 (5 bases). The V gene's germline CDR1 is SEHNR and CDR2 FQNEAQ (reference sequence). V was clipped by 1 base and J by 0 bases, with 11 bases between them. The CDR3 is 16 amino acids. The CDR3 DNA reads as TGTGCCAGCAGCTTAGGCTGGCAGGGTAGCACAGATACGCAGTATTTT. This gives the protein CASSLGWQGSTDTQYF.

The V call is TRBV27, the J call TRBJ1-2; D possibly corresponds to TRBD1 (6 bases). V lost 3 bases, J lost 8 bases, and 16 bases lay in between. This CDR3 has 14 residues. Germline CDR1 and CDR2: MNHEY and SMNVEV (reference sequence). The CDR3 loop reads CASSFSGTGRGYTF. CDR3 bases: TGTGCCAGCAGTTTTTCCGGAACAGGGCGCGGCTACACCTTC.

V gene TRBV6-5 combines with J gene TRBJ2-1, with 9 bases matching TRBD2. Trimming took 0 bases from V and 6 from J; bases not matched to a gene: 6. CDR1 is MNHEY, CDR2 SVGAGI, per germline. This CDR3 is 16 amino acids long. CDR3 coding DNA: TGTGCCAGCAGTTACTCAGCGGGAGGACGGGGCAATGAGCAGTTCTTC. Residues: CASSYSAGGRGNEQFF.

The V and J genes are TRBV7-9 and TRBJ2-7; no clear D. The CDR3 consists of 12 residues. V was shortened by 4 bases and J by 9 bases, with 13 bases between the two germline ends. Per the germline V gene, CDR1 is SEHNR and CDR2 is FQNEAQ (reference sequence). CDR3 coding DNA: TGTGCCAGCAGCTCAGACCCGGTGCGGCAGTACTTC. Encoded protein: CASSSDPVRQYF.

This chain links TRBV27 with TRBJ1-1; no clear D gene. CDR3 size: 19 residues. CDR1 is MNHEY and CDR2 is SMNVEV in the germline V gene (reference sequence). The V end was cut by 6 bases, the J end by 0 bases, with 26 bases between. The CDR3 DNA sequence: TGTGCCAGCAGCCCCGAAGCCGGTATTCCAGGATTCATGAACACTGAAGCTTTCTTT. Translated, it gives CASSPEAGIPGFMNTEAFF.

The chain uses TRBV7-9 and TRBJ2-7; D not resolved. In germline, CDR1 is SEHNR, CDR2 FQNEAQ (reference sequence). The CDR3 runs 13 residues. V shed 1 base and J shed 5 bases, with 9 bases lying between them. CDR3 residues: CASSLVLQNEQYF. The DNA for the CDR3 is TGTGCCAGCAGCTTAGTACTACAGAACGAGCAGTACTTC.

V and J are TRBV13 and TRBJ1-1, with 7 bases lining up with TRBD1. The V gene end was trimmed by 4 bases and the J gene end by 0 bases; junction bases not matched to a gene: 5. The CDR3 has 15 residues. Germline V gene data show CDR1 as PRHDT and CDR2 as FYEKMQ (reference sequence). CDR3 in amino acids: CASSSADRLNTEAFF. CDR3 sequence (DNA): TGTGCCAGCAGCTCCGCGGACAGGTTGAACACTGAAGCTTTCTTT.

This clone was detected only once. The chain couples TRBV5-5 to TRBJ2-1; D call uncertain. The CDR3 is 13 amino acids. Trimming shortened V by 0 bases and J by 6 bases, and 7 bases separated the two germline ends. From germline, CDR1 is SGHKS and CDR2 YYEKEE (reference sequence). CDR3 coding DNA: TGTGCCAGCAGCTTGGTAGGTATCAATGAGCAGTTCTTC. Translated, it gives CASSLVGINEQFF.